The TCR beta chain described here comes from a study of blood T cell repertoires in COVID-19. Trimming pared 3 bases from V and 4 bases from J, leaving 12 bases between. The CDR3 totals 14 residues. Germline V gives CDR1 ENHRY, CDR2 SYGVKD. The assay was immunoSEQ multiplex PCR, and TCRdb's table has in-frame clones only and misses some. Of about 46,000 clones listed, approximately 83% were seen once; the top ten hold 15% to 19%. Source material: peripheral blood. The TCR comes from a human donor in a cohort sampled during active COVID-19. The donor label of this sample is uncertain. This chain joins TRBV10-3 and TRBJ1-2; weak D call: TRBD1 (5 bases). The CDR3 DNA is TGTGCCATCAGTGATGGGGCCAGCTCCTATGGCTACACCTTC. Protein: CAISDGASSYGYTF.